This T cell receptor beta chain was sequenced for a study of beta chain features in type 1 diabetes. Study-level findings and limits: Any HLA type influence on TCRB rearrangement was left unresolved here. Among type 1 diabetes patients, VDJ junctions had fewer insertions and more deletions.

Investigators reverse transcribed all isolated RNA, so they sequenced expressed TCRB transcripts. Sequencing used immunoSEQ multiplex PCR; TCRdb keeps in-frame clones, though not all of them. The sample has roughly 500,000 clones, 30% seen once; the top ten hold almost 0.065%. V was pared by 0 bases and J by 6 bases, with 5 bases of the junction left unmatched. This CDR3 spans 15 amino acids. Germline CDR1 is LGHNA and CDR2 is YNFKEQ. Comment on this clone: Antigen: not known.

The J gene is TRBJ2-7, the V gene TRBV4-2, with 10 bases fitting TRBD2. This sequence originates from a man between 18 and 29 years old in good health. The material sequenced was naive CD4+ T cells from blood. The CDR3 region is CASSQDRGTSAEQYF. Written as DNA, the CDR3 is TGTGCCAGCAGCCAAGATAGAGGGACTAGCGCCGAGCAGTACTTC.